This is a list of T cell receptor beta chains from one sample in a study of cytomegalovirus exposure and HLA in healthy donors. The table came from immunoSEQ multiplex PCR; TCRdb's copy has only in-frame clones and leaves some out. The table records about 130,000 clones, over 70% of them present only once. The sequenced sample was PBMCs. These receptors all stem from a woman between 50 and 59 years old in good health and CMV-seronegative. The CDR3 runs from the conserved cysteine through the conserved F or W. Fields, in order: clone size, J gene, V gene, D gene, CDR3 DNA, CDR3 protein. A D gene is named only where the DNA matches it firmly. Clone size is given for some rows only: seen once, a few or many times, or a class if the clone is expanded.

. TRBJ1-5 TRBV19 TRBD1 TGTGCCAGTAGTCCGACAGGGAATAGCAATCAGCCCCAGCATTTT CASSPTGNSNQPQHF
. TRBJ2-7 TRBV7-2 TRBD2 TGTGCCAGCAGCTCGCTAGCGGGCCCCTACGAGCAGTACTTC CASSSLAGPYEQYF
. TRBJ2-7 TRBV11-2 . TGTGCCAGCAGCGCAGGGCTTTCCTACGAGCAGTACTTC CASSAGLSYEQYF
. TRBJ1-1 TRBV7-3 . TGTGCCAGCAGCTTAACAGACAATATGAACACTGAAGCTTTCTTT CASSLTDNMNTEAFF
. TRBJ2-3 TRBV7-6 . TGTGCCAGCAGCTTAACAGACACAGATACGCAGTATTTT CASSLTDTDTQYF
. TRBJ2-7 TRBV4-2 TRBD2 TGTGCCAGCAGCCAAGAAGGGAGCGGGAGTATTTACGAGCAGTACTTC CASSQEGSGSIYEQYF
. TRBJ2-7 TRBV5-4 TRBD2 TGTGCCAGCAGCTCACAGCGGGAAGGGTCCCACGAGCAGTACTTC CASSSQREGSHEQYF
. TRBJ1-5 TRBV6-5 . TGTGCCAGCAGTAGACAGGACTGGGGCAATCAGCCCCAGCATTTT CASSRQDWGNQPQHF
. TRBJ2-5 TRBV27 . TGTGCCAGCAGCGGACTCCGCCAAGAGACCCAGTACTTC CASSGLRQETQYF
. TRBJ2-7 TRBV4-3 TRBD1 TGCGCCAGCAGCCAAGTAATGGGGCAGGGGGCCCACGAGCAGTACTTC CASSQVMGQGAHEQYF
. TRBJ1-1 TRBV5-4 . TGTGCCAGCAGCTTTTACGGGGGAAACACTGAAGCTTTCTTT CASSFYGGNTEAFF
. TRBJ2-3 TRBV7-2 . TGTGCCAGCAGCTTAGATGGGGCACCCCCCTCCACAGATACGCAGTATTTT CASSLDGAPPSTDTQYF
few TRBJ1-1 TRBV20-1 . TGCAGAATCGAGGTTAACACTGAAGCTTTCTTT CRIEVNTEAFF
. TRBJ2-7 TRBV7-3 . TGTGCCAGCAGCTTATACTCAAACTACGAGCAGTACTTC CASSLYSNYEQYF
. TRBJ1-5 TRBV7-2 . TGTGCCAGCAGCGGCCAGTCAGGGAACAATCAGCCCCAGCATTTT CASSGQSGNNQPQHF
. TRBJ2-5 TRBV19 . TGTGCCAGTAGTGCCGCTCGCGGGGCGTACCAAGAGACCCAGTACTTC CASSAARGAYQETQYF
. TRBJ2-3 TRBV27 TRBD1 TGTGCCAGCAGTAACACAGGGGTCCGCACAGATACGCAGTATTTT CASSNTGVRTDTQYF
few TRBJ1-5 TRBV2 . TGTGCCAGCAGCCCCACGAGGGCAAACCAGCATTTT CASSPTRANQHF
. TRBJ2-2 TRBV28 TRBD1 TGTGCCAGCAGTTTACTTGGGACAGGGGCCCAGGAGCTGTTTTTT CASSLLGTGAQELFF
. TRBJ2-7 TRBV30 TRBD1 TGTGCCTGGAGCCCGGGACAGGCCTACGAGCAGTACTTC CAWSPGQAYEQYF
. TRBJ2-2 TRBV7-3 TRBD2 TGTGCCAGCAGCCCTTTGGGTGGGCGGGAGGGCCAAATCACCGGGGAGCTGTTTTTT CASSPLGGREGQITGELFF
. TRBJ1-2 TRBV11-3 TRBD1 TGTGCCAGCAGCTTGGTATCAGAAATCGGACAGGGCTATTGCCCCTTC CASSLVSEIGQGYCPF
. TRBJ2-1 TRBV6-4 . TGTGCCAGCAGTGACTCGAGAACAGGGAGCTACAATGAGCAGTTCTTC CASSDSRTGSYNEQFF